This passage covers 24 T cell receptor beta chains from one sample sequenced in a study of T cells in Graves' hyperthyroidism and ophthalmopathy. RNA transcripts were the template for amplifying TCR beta CDR3 regions. The HTBI primer set was used in a first-round RT-PCR of the TCR CDR3. MiXCR was run by TCRdb on the multiplex PCR reads, yielding one entry per CDR3 protein. The sample consists of hundreds of thousands of distinct CDR3 sequences, 12% to 15% of them appearing once. Sequenced material: blood. The origin of the receptors is a woman aged 18-30 years with Graves' hyperthyroidism.

The sample holds many counts of this clonotype. This rearrangement joins TRBV12-3 or TRBV12-4 to TRBJ2-3, with D uncertain. Trimming removed 6 bases from V and 6 bases from J, with 13 bases in between. The CDR3 totals 13 residues. CDR3 in DNA: TGTGCCAGCAGGCGGACCGATTGGGATACGCAGTATTTT. This codes for CASRRTDWDTQYF.

Comments on this clonotype: This clone may be a read error of a much larger clone one base away. The rearrangement joins TRBV7-8 to TRBJ2-5; 10 bases fit TRBD2. The CDR3 runs to 17 residues. Germline CDR1 is SGHVS and CDR2 is FQNEAQ. The CDR3 DNA reads TGTGCCAGCGGCTTAGTCGGTAGCGGGAGGTCCGAAGAGACCCAGTACTTC. Residues: CASGLVGSGRSEETQYF.

Regarding this clonotype: An end of the junction differs from the germline gene, which may be a read error. The chain couples TRBV9 to TRBJ1-3; D remains ambiguous. This CDR3 has 14 amino acids. Per germline, CDR1 SGDLS and CDR2 YYNGEE. The CDR3, as DNA: TGTGCCTGCAGCGTAGAGGGATCTGGAAACACCATATATTTT. Translation gives CACSVEGSGNTIYF.

The chain couples TRBV19 to TRBJ1-2; no reliable D call. Germline values: CDR1 LNHDA, CDR2 SQIVND (reference sequence). There are 13 residues in the CDR3. Trimming cost V 8 bases and J 3 bases, with 13 bases left between them. The CDR3 here is CASSVDGDYGYTF. The CDR3 nucleotides are TGTGCCAGTTCCGTGGACGGGGACTATGGCTACACCTTC.

This sequence joins TRBV27 and TRBJ2-5; 9 nucleotides align to TRBD1. With V trimmed by 5 bases and J by 4 bases, 8 bases remained unmatched. The CDR3 length is 15 residues. Germline CDR1 MNHEY, CDR2 SMNVEV (reference sequence). CDR3 sequence reads: CASSGGTGRGETQYF. The CDR3 region has the DNA TGTGCCAGCAGTGGGGGGACAGGGCGGGGAGAGACCCAGTACTTC.

Ten or more counts support this clonotype. The chain is built from TRBV27 and TRBJ2-1, with 10 nucleotides matching TRBD2. There are 16 residues in the CDR3. Trimming removed 3 bases from V and 5 bases from J; junction bases left unmatched: 7. CDR1 MNHEY and CDR2 SMNVEV come from the germline V gene (reference sequence). The CDR3 spells CASSFVGLAVNNEQFF. CDR3 in DNA: TGTGCCAGCAGTTTTGTTGGACTAGCGGTTAACAATGAGCAGTTCTTC.

This clonotype occurred many times. The chain couples TRBV5-5 to TRBJ1-1; no reliable D call. With 0 bases removed from V and 10 bases from J, the gap between germline ends came to 13 bases. The CDR3 is 13 amino acids. Germline values: CDR1 SGHKS, CDR2 YYEKEE (reference sequence). This chain's CDR3 is CASSLGWTAGAFF. The CDR3 DNA reads TGTGCCAGCAGCTTGGGTTGGACGGCGGGAGCTTTCTTT.

There are many counts of this clonotype. J is TRBJ2-3 and V is TRBV11-2; D unresolved. The CDR3 has 16 residues. V gave up 6 bases and J gave up 0 bases, with 16 bases separating them. Germline values: CDR1 SGHAT, CDR2 FQNNGV. CDR3 sequence: CASRLLDRLSTDTQYF. The CDR3 nucleotides read TGTGCCAGCAGGCTTCTTGACCGCCTTAGCACAGATACGCAGTATTTT.

This clonotype came up a few times. The chain has TRBV7-3 and TRBJ2-1, with 14 bases fitting TRBD2. Germline values: CDR1 SGHTA, CDR2 FQGTGA. V dropped 2 bases and J dropped 5; count of bases not matched to a gene: 11. The CDR3 is 19 residues long. CDR3 loop: CASSLRSKTSGRGHNEQFF. The CDR3 DNA reads TGTGCCAGCAGCTTACGGTCGAAGACTAGCGGGAGGGGGCACAATGAGCAGTTCTTC.

The sample holds many counts of this clonotype. The rearrangement joins TRBV30 to TRBJ2-5, with a weak D call TRBD2 (6 bases). Deletions cut 3 bases from V and 5 bases from J, with 16 bases between. The CDR3 has 14 residues. Per the germline V gene, CDR1 is GTSNPN and CDR2 is SVGIG (reference sequence). The CDR3 region has the DNA TGTGCCTGGAGCGGTGGGAGCGGAGGGGAGACCCAGTACTTC. Protein product: CAWSGGSGGETQYF.

The table lists this clonotype with many counts. This chain uses TRBV2 with TRBJ2-5; 7 bases map to TRBD1. Germline lookup yields CDR1 SNHLY and CDR2 FYNNEI. CDR3 size: 14 residues. The trim removed 6 bases at V and 5 bases at J, leaving 9 bases unmatched. The CDR3 protein is CASRRQGQGETQYF. The CDR3 DNA reads TGTGCCAGCAGAAGACAGGGTCAGGGGGAGACCCAGTACTTC. Full variable domain (outside the CDR3, taken from reference TRBV2 and TRBJ2-5): EPEVTQTPSHQVTQMGQEVILRCVPISNHLYFYWYRQILGQKVEFLVSFYNNEISEKSEIFDDQFSVERPDGSNFTLKIRSTKLEDSAMYFCASRRQGQGETQYFGPGTRLLVL.

The rearrangement joins TRBV5-1 to TRBJ2-5; 7 bases agree with TRBD2. J lost 3 bases, V lost 4 bases, and 12 bases had no gene match. The CDR3 consists of 16 residues. In germline, CDR1 is SGHRS, CDR2 YFSETQ. CDR3 sequence: CASSPPRASGKETQYF. CDR3 sequence (DNA): TGCGCCAGCAGCCCCCCCCGGGCTAGCGGAAAAGAGACCCAGTACTTC.

This clonotype was detected ten times or more. J is TRBJ2-5 and V is TRBV6-5; D ambiguous. Trimming stripped 0 bases from V and 2 bases from J, with 19 bases between. Germline assignment: CDR1 MNHEY and CDR2 SVGAGI. This CDR3 has 18 amino acids. The CDR3 region has the DNA TGTGCCAGCAGTTACTCGATGACCGGCAGTAATTTTCAAGAGACCCAGTACTTC. It codes for CASSYSMTGSNFQETQYF.

The V gene is TRBV5-1, the J gene TRBJ2-2, with D uncertain. Germline CDR1 is SGHRS and CDR2 is YFSETQ. The CDR3 is 13 residues long. The V end lost 3 bases, the J end lost 5 bases, and 8 bases lay between the germline ends. This CDR3 is CASSSFVTGELFF. CDR3 DNA: TGCGCCAGCAGCTCGTTTGTGACCGGGGAGCTGTTTTTT.

This clonotype was counted at least ten times. The rearrangement links TRBV7-3 to TRBJ2-4, with 8 positions matching TRBD2. Germline V gives CDR1 SGHTA, CDR2 FQGTGA. CDR3 length: 15 residues. Trimming took 4 bases from V and 1 from J; bases not matched to a gene: 3. The CDR3 is CASSYPGGAKNIQYF. CDR3 bases: TGTGCCAGCAGCTACCCGGGGGGGGCCAAAAACATTCAGTACTTC.

This clonotype showed up many times. This chain connects TRBV28 to TRBJ2-5; 7 nucleotides match TRBD1. V shed 6 bases and J 2 bases; nucleotides not matched to a gene: 6. Germline-derived CDR1 and CDR2 are MDHEN and SYDVKM. This CDR3 is built from 14 residues. The CDR3 spells CASSLGTEQETQYF. The CDR3 nucleotides are TGTGCCAGCAGCTTAGGGACAGAGCAAGAGACCCAGTACTTC.

V usage is TRBV5-6 and J usage is TRBJ2-3; the D gene is possibly TRBD1 (6 bases). CDR1 and CDR2 (germline): SGHDT, YYEEEE. The CDR3 is made up of 15 amino acids. V lost 4 bases, J lost 1 base, and 13 bases lay in between. The CDR3 region has the DNA TGTGCCAGCAGCGTAAACAGGGAAGGCACAGATACGCAGTATTTT. Amino acid sequence: CASSVNREGTDTQYF.

This clonotype was recorded many times. The chain recombines TRBV11-2 with TRBJ2-7; perhaps TRBD2 as D (5 bases). The germline CDR1 and CDR2 sequences are SGHAT and FQNNGV. This CDR3 spans 15 amino acids. The V and J ends lost 5 bases and 6 bases respectively, with 20 bases between them. CDR3 loop: CASSLEGSPLSEQYF. CDR3 DNA sequence: TGTGCCAGCAGCCTCGAGGGTTCCCCCCTGAGCGAGCAGTACTTC. Filled out from reference TRBV11-2 and TRBJ2-7, the complete variable domain reads EAGVAQSPRYKIIEKRQSVAFWCNPISGHATLYWYQQILGQGPKLLIQFQNNGVVDDSQLPKDRFSAERLKGVDSTLKIQPAKLEDSAVYLCASSLEGSPLSEQYFGPGTRLTVT.

This clonotype was recorded at least ten times. This rearrangement joins TRBV19 to TRBJ1-5; D ambiguous. V was trimmed by 5 bases and J by 4 bases, leaving 9 bases between them. Germline CDR1 and CDR2: LNHDA and SQIVND (reference sequence). The CDR3 has 13 amino acids. The CDR3 DNA is TGTGCCAGTAGTGGCAGTAAGAATCAGCCCCAGCATTTT. Its translation: CASSGSKNQPQHF.

J is TRBJ2-1 and V is TRBV6-2 or TRBV6-3; TRBD2 agrees at 8 bases. V was clipped by 7 bases and J by 3 bases; unmatched bases: 5. This CDR3 contains 14 residues. Germline V gene sequence: CDR1 MNHEY, CDR2 SVGEGT. The CDR3 protein is CASNVAGGYNEQFF. Written as DNA, the CDR3 is TGTGCCAGCAATGTGGCGGGAGGCTACAATGAGCAGTTCTTC.

To note about this clonotype: This CDR3 is missing its conserved last phenylalanine or tryptophan, likely due to a read error. The chain uses TRBV28 and TRBJ1-4, with TRBD1 matching 7 bases. This CDR3 is built from 13 residues. Germline CDR1 MDHEN, CDR2 SYDVKM. The V gene end was trimmed by 11 bases and the J gene end by 4 bases; junction bases not matched to a gene: 7. The CDR3 DNA reads TGTGCCTCAGGGGGGGGGATTAATGAAAAACTGTTTCTT. Translation: CASGGGINEKLFL.

The CDR3 loop is CASSGDRVTGELFF. Here the CDR3 DNA reads TGTGCCAGCAGTGGGGACCGCGTCACCGGGGAGCTGTTTTTT. The V and J genes are TRBV12-3 or TRBV12-4 and TRBJ2-2; either TRBD1 or TRBD2 may supply D (5 bases each). CDR3 size: 14 residues. Trimming left V 5 bases short and J 4 bases short, with 11 bases between.

This clonotype was counted ten times or more. The gene calls are TRBV7-9 and TRBJ1-5; tentatively, D is TRBD1 (6 bases). This CDR3 has 16 amino acids. With 5 bases removed from V and 3 bases from J, the gap between germline ends came to 17 bases. Germline loops: CDR1 SEHNR, CDR2 FQNEAQ (reference sequence). CDR3 sequence reads: CASSNRDRFDNQPQHF. In DNA form, the CDR3 reads TGTGCCAGCAGCAATCGCGACAGGTTTGACAATCAGCCCCAGCATTTT.

This clonotype was counted ten times or more. J is TRBJ2-7 and V is TRBV10-3; 9 bases match TRBD2. The CDR3 is 14 residues long. Germline lookup yields CDR1 ENHRY and CDR2 SYGVKD. With V trimmed by 10 bases and J by 3 bases, 10 bases remained unmatched. The CDR3 DNA is TGTGCCACCGGAGCGACTAGCGGTAACTACGAGCAGTACTTC. Its translation is CATGATSGNYEQYF.